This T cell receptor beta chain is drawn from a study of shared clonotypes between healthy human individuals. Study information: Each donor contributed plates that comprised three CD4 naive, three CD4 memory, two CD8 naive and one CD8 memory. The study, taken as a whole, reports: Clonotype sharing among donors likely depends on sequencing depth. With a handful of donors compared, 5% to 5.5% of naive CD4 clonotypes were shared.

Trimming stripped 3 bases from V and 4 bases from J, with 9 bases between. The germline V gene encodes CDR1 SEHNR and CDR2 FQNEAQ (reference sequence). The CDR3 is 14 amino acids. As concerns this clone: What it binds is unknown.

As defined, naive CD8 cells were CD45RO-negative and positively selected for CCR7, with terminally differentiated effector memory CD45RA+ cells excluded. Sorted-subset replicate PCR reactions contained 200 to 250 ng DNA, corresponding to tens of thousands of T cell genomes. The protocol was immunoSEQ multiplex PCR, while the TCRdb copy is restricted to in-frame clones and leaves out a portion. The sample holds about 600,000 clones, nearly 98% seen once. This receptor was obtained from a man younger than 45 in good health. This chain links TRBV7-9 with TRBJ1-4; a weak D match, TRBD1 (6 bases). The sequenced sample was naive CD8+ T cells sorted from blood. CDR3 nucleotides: TGTGCCAGCAGCTTCCGACAGGATAATGAAAAACTGTTTTTT. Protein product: CASSFRQDNEKLFF.